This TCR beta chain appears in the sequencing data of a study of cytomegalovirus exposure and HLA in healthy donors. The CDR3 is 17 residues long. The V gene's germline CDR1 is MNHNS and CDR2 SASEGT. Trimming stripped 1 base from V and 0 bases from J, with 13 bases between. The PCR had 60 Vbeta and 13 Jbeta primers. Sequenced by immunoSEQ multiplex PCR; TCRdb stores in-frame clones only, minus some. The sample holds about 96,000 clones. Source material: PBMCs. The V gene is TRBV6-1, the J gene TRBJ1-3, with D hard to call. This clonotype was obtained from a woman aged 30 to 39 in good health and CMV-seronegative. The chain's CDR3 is CASSEGGGVRSGNTIYF. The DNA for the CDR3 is TGTGCCAGCAGTGAAGGGGGAGGAGTGCGCTCTGGAAACACCATATATTTT.